The sequence of this T cell receptor beta chain was determined in a study of cytomegalovirus exposure and HLA in healthy donors. Across the whole study: Falling in the Caucasian-associated ancestry cluster were 81% of a few hundred genotyped donors. Study conclusions and caveats: Reports described diagnosis of cytomegalovirus status by the classifier as highly specific and sensitive.

As to this clone: What it recognizes is unknown.

PCR primers comprised 60 Vbeta and 13 Jbeta primers. The method was immunoSEQ multiplex PCR; TCRdb's version includes in-frame clones alone and lacks a portion of them. The sample has under 200,000 clones; 79% are singletons. V shed 1 base, J shed 5 bases, and the junction held 6 bases outside the gene matches. Germline loops: CDR1 LNHNV, CDR2 YYDKDF (reference sequence). This CDR3 contains 16 residues. The chain uses TRBV15 and TRBJ1-5; 9 bases are shared with TRBD1. The receptor's source is a woman aged 35 to 49 in good health and CMV-seronegative. The specimen was PBMCs. The CDR3, as DNA: TGTGCCACCAGCAGAGGGGGACAGGGATCGGATCAGCCCCAGCATTTT. Its protein is CATSRGGQGSDQPQHF.